This T cell receptor beta chain appears in the sequencing data of a study of shared T cell receptors in the human thymus. Germline V gene data show CDR1 as LGHNA and CDR2 as YNFKEQ. With 1 base clipped from V and 0 bases from J, the junction kept 7 bases outside the gene matches. The CDR3 covers 19 residues. Profiling relied on immunoSEQ multiplex PCR, and the TCRdb table lists in-frame clones only, not all of them. The table shows 600,000 or so clones, with over 75% occurring only once. The sample also formed part of further work on human thymus T cells. From that second work: Each of the donors was a healthy Finnish infant who was undergoing open corrective cardiac surgery for congenital heart defects. Both thymic and peripheral blood repertoires showed apparently biased V and J usage. Thymic repertoires overlap heavily among unrelated individuals, related research has reported.

The chain carries TRBV4-2 and TRBJ2-1; 12 positions agree with TRBD2. The sample taken for sequencing was thymocytes. This sequence was found in a boy in the first two years of life with a congenital heart defect. In DNA, the CDR3 is TGTGCCAGCAGCCAAGGGACTAGCGGGGAGATGAGCTCCTACAATGAGCAGTTCTTC. It translates to CASSQGTSGEMSSYNEQFF.